Shown below are 25 T cell receptor beta chains from a single sample sequenced in a study of shared T cell receptors in the human thymus (dated by TCRdb to the early 2020s). Receptor amplification or capture employed the immunoSEQ multiplex PCR assay. TCRdb carries this immuneACCESS record with in-frame sequences only. Its versions omit some clonotypes, under half of them owing to an unresolved V gene in the studies checked, with the rest unexplained. In all, the sample holds some 720,000 clones, and more than 75% of those were seen once. The ten largest make up 0.0095% to 0.013% of the sample. The same specimen was also included in a second study, on human thymus T cells.

Sequencing was carried out using thymocytes. These receptors were taken from a boy under two years old with a congenital heart defect. Donor details come from another sample of the same person, matched by shared clones.

The chain links TRBV4-2 to TRBJ2-1; TRBD2 agrees at 16 bases. V dropped 0 bases and J dropped 4; count of bases not matched to a gene: 12. This CDR3 has 21 residues. Germline values: CDR1 LGHNA, CDR2 YNFKEQ. The CDR3 reads CASSQESWGTSGRARYNEQFF. CDR3 nucleotides: TGTGCCAGCAGCCAAGAAAGCTGGGGGACTAGCGGGAGGGCCCGGTACAATGAGCAGTTCTTC.

The chain joins TRBV11-2 to TRBJ2-7; D is unclear. The V and J ends lost 3 bases and 5 bases respectively, with 8 bases between them. This CDR3 has 12 amino acids. Germline V gene sequence: CDR1 SGHAT, CDR2 FQNNGV. The CDR3 coding sequence is TGTGCCAGCAGCTTCGTGGCGGACGAGCAGTACTTC. The encoded protein is CASSFVADEQYF.

The chain joins TRBV30 to TRBJ1-6, with D uncertain. The CDR3 has 11 amino acids. V lost 7 bases to trimming and J lost 6 bases, with 7 bases between them. Germline CDR1 GTSNPN, CDR2 SVGIG (reference sequence). In nucleotides, the CDR3 is TGTGCCTATGGGAGTAATTCACCCCTCCACTTT. It is translated as CAYGSNSPLHF.

This clone came up a few times. This chain connects TRBV16 to TRBJ1-3, with no clear D. Germline lookup yields CDR1 KGHSY and CDR2 FQNENV. The CDR3 consists of 15 residues. V was trimmed by 1 base and J by 0 bases, leaving 7 bases between them. The CDR3 here is CASSQYESSGNTIYF. The CDR3 bases are TGTGCCAGCAGCCAATATGAGAGCTCTGGAAACACCATATATTTT.

The genes are TRBV18 and TRBJ2-7, with D possibly matching TRBD2 (6 bases). V was pared by 2 bases and J by 4 bases, with 9 bases between. CDR1 is KGHSH, CDR2 LQKENI, per germline. This CDR3 comprises 13 residues. CDR3 DNA sequence: TGTGCCAGCTCACCAACTAGCAGGTACGAGCAGTACTTC. This translates into CASSPTSRYEQYF.

This chain links TRBV7-6 with TRBJ2-7; maybe TRBD2 (6 bases). From germline, CDR1 is SGHVS and CDR2 FNYEAQ. Trimming left V 5 bases short and J 2 bases short, with 16 bases between. The CDR3 sequence is 15 residues long. The CDR3 DNA reads TGTGCCAGCAGCCCCGGTGGCGGAGGGACCTACGAGCAGTACTTC. Translated: CASSPGGGGTYEQYF.

As DNA, the CDR3 is TGTGCCAGCAGCTCACAGGGGACCGAGCAGTACTTC. It codes for CASSSQGTEQYF. V usage is TRBV5-6 and J usage is TRBJ2-7; 7 bases map to TRBD1. The CDR3 sequence is 12 residues long. V lost 3 bases and J lost 6; bases outside the gene matches: 3. Looked up from germline, CDR1 is SGHDT and CDR2 is YYEEEE.

There are a few counts of this clone. CDR3 region: CASSPSKPISTDTQYF. CDR3 nucleotide sequence: TGTGCCAGCAGCCCCTCTAAGCCAATTAGCACAGATACGCAGTATTTT. This sequence joins TRBV7-6 and TRBJ2-3; no clear D. Looked up from germline, CDR1 is SGHVS and CDR2 is FNYEAQ. V gave up 5 bases and J gave up 0 bases, with 15 bases separating them. This CDR3 has 16 residues. The complete variable domain, with remaining parts taken from reference TRBV7-6 and TRBJ2-3, reads GAGVSQSPRYKVTKRGQDVALRCDPISGHVSLYWYRQALGQGPEFLTYFNYEAQQDKSGLPNDRFSAERPEGSISTLTIQRTEQRDSAMYRCASSPSKPISTDTQYFGPGTRLTVL.

This chain joins TRBV11-3 and TRBJ2-7; D is unresolved. V dropped 5 bases and J dropped 5 bases, with 16 bases sitting between them. Germline V gene data show CDR1 as SGHNT and CDR2 as YENEEA. The CDR3 has 14 amino acids. CDR3 in amino acids: CASSPAGCLDEQYF. CDR3 DNA: TGTGCCAGCAGCCCTGCCGGGTGCCTCGACGAGCAGTACTTC.

V and J are TRBV9 and TRBJ2-5; 10 nucleotides agree with TRBD2. This CDR3 spans 16 amino acids. CDR1 SGDLS and CDR2 YYNGEE come from the germline V gene. V was pared by 0 bases and J by 1 base, with 3 bases of the junction left unmatched. CDR3 protein: CASSVDQREGQETQYF. The CDR3, as DNA: TGTGCCAGCAGCGTAGACCAGCGGGAGGGCCAAGAGACCCAGTACTTC.

In nucleotides, the CDR3 is TGCGCCAGCAGCCAGGGACTAGCGGGTTCCCCCTCCTACAATGAGCAGTTCTTC. Translating gives CASSQGLAGSPSYNEQFF. V gene TRBV5-1 combines with J gene TRBJ2-1; TRBD2 matches 12 bases. Trimming took 4 bases from V and 0 from J; bases not matched to a gene: 8. Germline assignment: CDR1 SGHRS and CDR2 YFSETQ. This CDR3 is built from 18 residues.

This chain joins TRBV2 and TRBJ2-5; 7 bases fit TRBD2. This CDR3 is built from 13 residues. Germline loops: CDR1 SNHLY, CDR2 FYNNEI. V was pared by 6 bases and J by 4 bases, with 5 bases of the junction left unmatched. CDR3 protein: CASRTSYGETQYF. In DNA, the CDR3 is TGTGCCAGCAGGACTAGCTATGGAGAGACCCAGTACTTC.

This clone has a handful of counts. The chain carries TRBV4-3 and TRBJ1-3; TRBD1 matches 11 bases. Germline CDR1 is LGHNA and CDR2 is YSLEER. The CDR3 is 16 residues long. V was clipped by 3 bases and J by 4 bases; unmatched bases: 5. DNA of the CDR3: TGCGCCAGCAGCCATTATGGGACAGGGGGAGGAAACACCATATATTTT. Residues: CASSHYGTGGGNTIYF.

V and J are TRBV19 and TRBJ2-7; a weak D match, TRBD1 (5 bases). Per the germline V gene, CDR1 is LNHDA and CDR2 is SQIVND (reference sequence). The ends were cut back, 4 bases at V and 1 base at J, with 8 bases in the middle. The CDR3 is made up of 13 amino acids. CDR3 sequence: CASSSRESYEQYF. CDR3 nucleotides: TGTGCCAGTAGTAGCAGGGAATCCTACGAGCAGTACTTC.

The DNA of the CDR3 is TGTGCCAGCAGTTGGCGGAGTCTCTCCTACGAGCAGTACTTC. Protein product: CASSWRSLSYEQYF. The chain is built from TRBV28 and TRBJ2-7; D unclear. This CDR3 comprises 14 residues. Germline CDR1 is MDHEN and CDR2 is SYDVKM. The V end was cut by 4 bases, the J end by 0 bases, with 10 bases between.

This sequence joins TRBV5-1 and TRBJ2-1; the match to TRBD2 covers 9 bases. Losses at the gene ends were 0 bases for V and 6 bases for J; bases not matched to a gene: 4. The germline V gene has CDR1 SGHRS and CDR2 YFSETQ. CDR3 length: 15 amino acids. The CDR3 loop reads CASSLGGRAGNEQFF. As DNA, the CDR3 is TGCGCCAGCAGCTTGGGCGGGAGGGCCGGCAATGAGCAGTTCTTC.

CDR3 in DNA: TGTGCCAGCAGCTCCCGGCTAGCGGGAGGGAGCGAGCAGTACTTC. Translation: CASSSRLAGGSEQYF. The J gene is TRBJ2-7, the V gene TRBV7-2; 12 bases are shared with TRBD2. Unmatched junction bases numbered 7, after V lost 4 bases and J lost 6 bases. CDR3 length: 15 residues. From germline, CDR1 is SGHTA and CDR2 FQGNSA.

This clone was counted a few times. The V gene is TRBV10-1, the J gene TRBJ2-1, with 15 bases fitting TRBD2. Germline loops: CDR1 WNHNN, CDR2 SYGVQD (reference sequence). V lost 2 bases, J lost 7 bases, and 0 bases stayed unmatched. The CDR3 sequence is 15 residues long. CDR3 sequence reads: CASSEGTSGRNEQFF. The CDR3 bases are TGCGCCAGCAGTGAGGGGACTAGCGGGAGGAATGAGCAGTTCTTC.

V usage is TRBV28 and J usage is TRBJ2-7; TRBD2 agrees at 9 bases. The CDR3 length is 14 residues. With V trimmed by 4 bases and J by 4 bases, 5 bases remained unmatched. Germline lookup yields CDR1 MDHEN and CDR2 SYDVKM. In DNA, the CDR3 is TGTGCCAGCAGTTCGGCTAGCGGGGCGTACGAGCAGTACTTC. This translates into CASSSASGAYEQYF.

This clone occurred once. This chain connects TRBV15 to TRBJ1-2; D might be TRBD1 (5 bases). Germline CDR1 is LNHNV and CDR2 is YYDKDF (reference sequence). The CDR3 runs to 12 residues. Trimming stripped 6 bases from V and 7 bases from J, with 12 bases between. The CDR3, as DNA: TGTGCCACCAGTAAGAAGGGGTTTGGCTACACCTTC. It yields the protein CATSKKGFGYTF.

CDR3 loop: CASSRTSGRGTDTQYF. The CDR3 bases are TGTGCCAGCAGCCGAACTAGCGGGAGAGGCACAGATACGCAGTATTTT. J is TRBJ2-3 and V is TRBV14, with TRBD2 matching over 11 bases. Germline V lookup: CDR1 SGHDN, CDR2 FVKESK. The V gene end was trimmed by 4 bases and the J gene end by 1 base; junction bases not matched to a gene: 4. This CDR3 has 16 amino acids.

The CDR3 coding sequence is TGTGCCAGCAGTGGCTCACCTAGCGGATCCTACAATGAGCAGTTCTTC. Amino acids: CASSGSPSGSYNEQFF. J is TRBJ2-1 and V is TRBV25-1; the match to TRBD2 covers 7 bases. There are 16 residues in the CDR3. CDR1 is MGHDK, CDR2 SYGVNS, per germline. Trimming took 4 bases from V and 1 from J; bases not matched to a gene: 7.

This clone was observed a handful of times. J is TRBJ1-1 and V is TRBV23-1, with 10 bases identical to TRBD1. TRBV23-1 is designated an ORF whose function remains uncertain. V lost 0 bases to trimming and J lost 5 bases; unmatched junction nucleotides: 18. This CDR3 has 20 residues. CDR3 loop: CASSQSACPGTGEEDTEAFF. CDR3 coding DNA: TGCGCCAGCAGTCAATCAGCCTGCCCCGGGACAGGGGAGGAGGATACTGAAGCTTTCTTT.

This clone has a handful of counts. V is TRBV10-2 and J is TRBJ2-7; TRBD2 might be the D (6 bases). There are 12 residues in the CDR3. V lost 6 bases to trimming and J lost 3 bases, with 9 bases between them. Germline V gene lookup returns CDR1 WSHSY and CDR2 SAAADI. The CDR3 spells CASRRGDYEQYF. CDR3 DNA sequence: TGCGCCAGCAGGCGGGGAGACTACGAGCAGTACTTC.

A few counts support this clone. The rearrangement uses TRBV10-3 and TRBJ2-3, with no clear D. CDR1 is ENHRY, CDR2 SYGVKD, per germline. This CDR3 is 15 amino acids long. With 1 base removed from V and 6 bases from J, the gap between germline ends came to 14 bases. As DNA, the CDR3 is TGTGCCATCAGTGAGTGCAGGCCAAAGGCGGATACGCAGTATTTT. Translation: CAISECRPKADTQYF.